A selection of T cell receptor beta chains follows, all from one sample in a study of cytomegalovirus exposure and HLA in healthy donors. Measured with immunoSEQ multiplex PCR; TCRdb has only the in-frame clones, and not every one. The data hold about 120,000 clones, with approximately 82% observed a single time. Sequencing was done on a sample of PBMCs. Source of these receptors: a female donor in good health and CMV-seronegative. CDR3s include the opening cysteine and the closing phenylalanine or tryptophan. D genes are given only for firm matches. Size is omitted from some rows. Given values are once, few, many or a class for expanded clones.

>-|-|TRBJ2-7|TRBV5-4
CASSFDYAYEQYF
TGTGCCAGCAGCTTCGACTACGCCTACGAGCAGTACTTC
>-|TRBD2|TRBJ2-4|TRBV11-2
CASSPRAGTKNIQYF
TGTGCCAGCAGCCCACGAGCGGGAACCAAAAACATTCAGTACTTC
>once|-|TRBJ2-1|TRBV4-1
CASIFEVSSSYNEQFF
TGCGCCAGCATTTTCGAGGTTTCGAGCTCCTACAATGAGCAGTTCTTC
>-|TRBD1|TRBJ1-1|TRBV6-5
CASSLKRRGRAEAFF
TGTGCCAGCAGCCTTAAGAGGAGGGGGCGGGCTGAAGCTTTCTTT
>-|-|TRBJ1-1|TRBV7-6
CASSLAEGHTEAFF
TGTGCCAGCAGCTTAGCGGAGGGGCACACTGAAGCTTTCTTT
>few|TRBD1|TRBJ1-1|TRBV19
CASTTGTAMNTEAFF
TGTGCCAGTACTACCGGGACAGCAATGAACACTGAAGCTTTCTTT
>-|TRBD1|TRBJ1-2|TRBV9
CASSALPKGQGARGYTF
TGTGCCAGCAGCGCTTTACCCAAGGGACAGGGGGCTCGCGGCTACACCTTC
>-|-|TRBJ2-7|TRBV5-1
CASSLTGEITREQYF
TGCGCCAGCAGCTTGACAGGAGAAATCACTCGCGAGCAGTACTTC
>-|TRBD1|TRBJ2-7|TRBV7-2
CASSLSAGGSYEQYF
TGTGCCAGCAGCTTATCGGCAGGGGGCTCCTACGAGCAGTACTTC
>-|-|TRBJ2-7|TRBV4-1
CASSQPGARNEQYF
TGCGCCAGCAGCCAACCAGGGGCGCGTAACGAGCAGTACTTC
>few|-|TRBJ2-6|TRBV28
CASSFEHSGANVLTF
TGTGCCAGCAGTTTCGAGCACTCTGGGGCCAACGTCCTGACTTTC
>-|TRBD1|TRBJ2-4|TRBV9
CASSAGQGGAPIQYF
TGTGCCAGCAGCGCAGGACAGGGGGGTGCTCCCATTCAGTACTTC
>-|TRBD2|TRBJ2-1|TRBV4-1
CASSQESGAGGYNEQFF
TGCGCCAGCAGCCAAGAATCGGGAGCGGGAGGCTACAATGAGCAGTTCTTC
>-|TRBD1|TRBJ1-1|TRBV19
CASRDRYSTTEAFF
TGTGCCAGTCGGGACAGGTATTCAACAACTGAAGCTTTCTTT
>-|-|TRBJ2-1|TRBV6-1
CASSQTGFRGNEQFF
TGTGCCAGCAGTCAGACAGGTTTCAGAGGGAATGAGCAGTTCTTC
>few|TRBD2|TRBJ2-7|TRBV28
CASSLRGSGSEQYF
TGTGCCAGCAGTTTAAGGGGTAGCGGGAGCGAGCAGTACTTC
>-|-|TRBJ2-1|TRBV4-3
CASSQDRVGYNEQFF
TGCGCCAGCAGCCAAGACAGGGTCGGTTACAATGAGCAGTTCTTC
>-|TRBD1|TRBJ2-1|TRBV29-1
CSVVSGQGASYNEQFF
TGCAGCGTGGTTTCTGGACAGGGGGCTTCCTACAATGAGCAGTTCTTC
>-|TRBD2|TRBJ2-5|TRBV2
CASHTSGRNLETQYF
TGTGCCAGCCATACTAGCGGGAGGAATTTGGAGACCCAGTACTTC
>-|-|TRBJ1-2|TRBV7-8
CASSLAGSQNGYTF
TGTGCCAGCAGCTTAGCGGGGAGCCAAAATGGCTACACCTTC
>-|-|TRBJ2-7|TRBV4-2
CASSQVSGEYYEQYF
TGTGCCAGCAGCCAAGTCTCGGGGGAGTACTACGAGCAGTACTTC
>once|TRBD1|TRBJ2-2|TRBV7-3
CASSVPGQGAPGELFF
TGTGCCAGCAGCGTACCGGGACAGGGTGCCCCCGGGGAGCTGTTTTTT
>few|TRBD2|TRBJ2-3|TRBV5-1
CASSLELAGADTQYF
TGCGCCAGCAGCTTGGAGCTAGCGGGAGCAGATACGCAGTATTTT
>-|-|TRBJ2-4|TRBV2
CASSDDSLAKNIQYF
TGTGCCAGCAGTGACGACAGCTTAGCCAAAAACATTCAGTACTTC
>-|TRBD1|TRBJ2-7|TRBV5-4
CASSVGQLYEQYF
TGTGCCAGCTCCGTGGGACAGCTGTACGAGCAGTACTTC
>-|-|TRBJ1-2|TRBV11-2
CASSLQGAHYGYTF
TGTGCCAGCAGCTTACAGGGCGCGCACTATGGCTACACCTTC
>-|TRBD1|TRBJ2-1|TRBV5-1
CASSSEKPGQGAYNEQFF
TGCGCCAGCAGCTCCGAGAAACCGGGACAGGGAGCCTACAATGAGCAGTTCTTC
>-|TRBD1|TRBJ1-1|TRBV19
CASSIGQGTEAFF
TGTGCCAGTAGTATCGGACAGGGGACTGAAGCTTTCTTT
>few|-|TRBJ1-5|TRBV28
CASSRGSLNQPQHF
TGTGCCAGCAGCCGGGGTTCCCTTAATCAGCCCCAGCATTTT
>few|TRBD1|TRBJ2-7|TRBV4-1
CASSPDRVSYEQYF
TGCGCCAGCAGCCCGGACAGGGTATCGTACGAGCAGTACTTC
>-|-|TRBJ2-1|TRBV20-1
CSARAFNEQFF
TGCAGTGCTAGGGCCTTTAATGAGCAGTTCTTC
>once|TRBD2|TRBJ2-1|TRBV9
CASSVSSGSYNEQFF
TGTGCCAGCAGCGTTTCTAGCGGCTCCTACAATGAGCAGTTCTTC
>-|TRBD2|TRBJ2-1|TRBV19
CASRRTSGGSYNEQFF
TGTGCCAGTAGGAGGACTAGCGGGGGCTCCTACAATGAGCAGTTCTTC
>once|-|TRBJ2-5|TRBV7-2
CASSSPQEETQYF
TGTGCCAGCAGCTCTCCTCAGGAAGAGACCCAGTACTTC
>-|-|TRBJ2-5|TRBV5-1
CASSLGGEETQYF
TGCGCCAGCAGCTTAGGGGGTGAAGAGACCCAGTACTTC
>-|-|TRBJ1-1|TRBV5-4
CASSLTLRDGEAFF
TGTGCCAGCAGCTTGACTTTGAGGGATGGTGAAGCTTTCTTT
>-|-|TRBJ1-3|TRBV19
CASSMTPGNTIYF
TGTGCCAGTAGTATGACTCCTGGAAACACCATATATTTT
>few|TRBD1|TRBJ1-1|TRBV4-3
CASSHRGRTEAFF
TGCGCCAGCAGTCACAGGGGGCGGACTGAAGCTTTCTTT
>-|-|TRBJ2-7|TRBV20-1
CSATRDYEQYF
TGCAGTGCTACGAGGGACTACGAGCAGTACTTC
>-|TRBD1|TRBJ2-5|TRBV29-1
CSAVRGTGASETQYF
TGCAGCGCCGTCCGAGGGACAGGGGCAAGCGAGACCCAGTACTTC
>-|TRBD2|TRBJ2-7|TRBV5-5
CASSSGREKWGSYEQYF
TGTGCCAGCAGCTCTGGGAGGGAGAAATGGGGGTCCTACGAGCAGTACTTC
>-|TRBD2|TRBJ2-5|TRBV11-2
CASSLGGEETQYF
TGTGCCAGCAGCTTGGGAGGGGAAGAGACCCAGTACTTC
>-|-|TRBJ2-1|TRBV10-1
CASSERAGLIYNEQFF
TGCGCCAGCAGTGAGCGGGCGGGACTGATCTACAATGAGCAGTTCTTC
>-|-|TRBJ2-7|TRBV7-6
CASSPGAGEGYEQYF
TGTGCCAGCAGCCCAGGGGCAGGGGAAGGGTACGAGCAGTACTTC
>-|-|TRBJ2-7|TRBV11-2
CASSSYRVAYEQYF
TGTGCCAGCAGCTCATACAGGGTCGCCTACGAGCAGTACTTC
>-|-|TRBJ1-2|TRBV7-9
CASSLLHSTGSDYGYTF
TGTGCCAGCAGCCTCCTCCACTCGACAGGTTCTGACTATGGCTACACCTTC
>-|-|TRBJ2-7|TRBV14
CASSRGVGGSYEQYF
TGTGCCAGCAGCCGAGGGGTTGGGGGCTCCTACGAGCAGTACTTC
>-|-|TRBJ2-3|TRBV12-2
CASRLATAGGPDTQYF
TGTGCAAGTCGCTTAGCGACCGCGGGAGGCCCAGATACGCAGTATTTT
>-|-|TRBJ2-1|TRBV9
CASSVAGAPYNEQFF
TGTGCCAGCAGCGTAGCGGGAGCCCCCTACAATGAGCAGTTCTTC
>few|TRBD2|TRBJ2-5|TRBV4-1
CASSQVSLAGGPREQYF
TGCGCCAGCAGCCAAGTATCCCTAGCGGGAGGGCCCAGGGAGCAGTACTTC
>-|TRBD1|TRBJ2-7|TRBV28
CASRLDRSRDEQYF
TGTGCCAGCAGGCTGGACAGGTCTAGGGACGAGCAGTACTTC
>-|-|TRBJ1-2|TRBV28
CASSLLDRGYTF
TGTGCCAGCAGTTTACTCGACAGGGGCTACACCTTC
>once|TRBD1|TRBJ2-7|TRBV2
CASSEDRGDEQYF
TGTGCCAGCAGTGAAGACAGGGGGGACGAGCAGTACTTC